The T cell receptor (beta chain) described here comes from a study of OX40 agonist ivuxolimab in advanced cancers. This CDR3 has 16 residues. CDR1 is SGHNT and CDR2 is YYREEE in the germline V gene (reference sequence). V was clipped by 4 bases and J by 1 base; unmatched bases: 8. Profiled with immunoSEQ multiplex PCR; TCRdb holds only in-frame clones, not every one. The sample includes about 40,000 clones, less than 85% of them seen just once. A note on this clone: Its antigen is as yet unknown.

Overall study results and limits: More expanded clones were seen, on average, in CD8+ T cells than in CD4+.

This clonotype originated in an adult with an advanced solid tumor such as melanoma, head and neck, liver or kidney cancer. Sequences were derived from CD4+ or CD8+ T cells sorted from blood, sampled in a trial of the OX40 agonist ivuxolimab. The chain employs TRBV5-4 and TRBJ2-5, with 9 bases fitting TRBD2. The CDR3 sequence: CASSPTAGGSQETQYF. The CDR3 DNA sequence: TGTGCCAGCAGCCCGACAGCGGGGGGCTCCCAAGAGACCCAGTACTTC.